The clone carrying this TCR beta chain was seen only a few times. The antigen remains unidentified. This sample was included in a study of CD8 T cells in ankylosing spondylitis. General observations from the study: A TCR beta motif made of roughly eight highly homologous variants seemed typical of ankylosing spondylitis blood. In ankylosing spondylitis patients, matched synovial fluid reportedly showed significant enrichment of disease-linked clones.

Quantitative 5'-RACE with molecular barcodes generated TCR beta libraries. In TCRdb, the 5' RACE reads were re-called with MiXCR into one record per CDR3 protein. The table has around 890,000 distinct CDR3 sequences, around 11% seen once. The germline V gene encodes CDR1 SGHRS and CDR2 YFSETQ. Trimming at V came to 3 bases and at J to 9 bases, leaving 10 bases not matched to a gene. CDR3 length: 14 amino acids. This TCR was recovered from a male donor with ankylosing spondylitis. The genes are TRBV5-1 and TRBJ2-3; 7 bases match TRBD1. Sample: blood, either unsorted or a sorted T cell fraction (not recorded which). CDR3 loop: CASSSGTVLVTQYF. Written as DNA, the CDR3 is TGCGCCAGCAGCTCCGGGACAGTACTGGTCACGCAGTATTTT.